A single sample gave rise to the 15 T cell receptor beta chains below, sequenced in a study of response to subunit inactivated influenza vaccine (dated 2018 in TCRdb). Receptor amplification or capture employed RT-PCR. The sample was run on an Illumina HiSeq 2500. TCRdb trimmed public reads at Q25 via fastp, called clones via MiXCR and kept in-frame beta chains. A single entry per CDR3 protein holds the most common genes and DNA from its merged rows. A total of more than 550,000 distinct CDR3 sequences appear in this sample, approximately 12% of them only once. 10% of the sample lies in the top ten. The specimen comprised PBMCs from blood, sampled on the day of vaccination. Receptor source: a man aged 50-59 years who received an inactivated influenza vaccine. Donor details come from another sample of the same person, matched by shared clones.

This clonotype has more than one count but fewer than ten. V usage is TRBV5-1 and J usage is TRBJ1-1; D is possibly TRBD1 (5 bases). The CDR3 length is 15 residues. The germline V gene has CDR1 SGHRS and CDR2 YFSETQ. Trimming stripped 0 bases from V and 1 base from J, with 10 bases between. CDR3 DNA sequence: TGCGCCAGCAGCTTGGGAGGGGCATCGAACACTGAAGCTTTCTTT. Translated: CASSLGGASNTEAFF.

In its sample, this clonotype was seen many times. The gene calls are TRBV5-1 and TRBJ2-3; 12 bases line up with TRBD2. This CDR3 is 16 amino acids long. Germline V gene sequence: CDR1 SGHRS, CDR2 YFSETQ. J gave up 4 bases and V 0 bases, and 3 bases lay outside the gene matches. The CDR3 reads CASSLGLAGAADTQYF. The CDR3 bases are TGCGCCAGCAGCTTGGGACTAGCGGGAGCGGCAGATACGCAGTATTTT.

The rearrangement joins TRBV29-1 to TRBJ2-7, with D unresolved. The CDR3 has 12 amino acids. The V end was cut by 4 bases, the J end by 1 base, with 8 bases between. Germline CDR1 SQVTM, CDR2 ANQGSEA. The CDR3 region is CSVVLVSYEQYF. The CDR3 bases are TGCAGCGTTGTTTTGGTTTCCTACGAGCAGTACTTC.

This clonotype was seen a handful of times. The CDR3 bases are TGTGCCAGCAGCGGCGGCACGATCTCTAGCACAGATACGCAGTATTTT. It encodes CASSGGTISSTDTQYF. The chain links TRBV7-9 to TRBJ2-3; D is unclear. Germline assignment: CDR1 SEHNR and CDR2 FQNEAQ (reference sequence). The CDR3 has 16 amino acids. Trimming left V 5 bases short and J 0 bases short, with 15 bases between.

The gene calls are TRBV12-3 or TRBV12-4 and TRBJ1-6; no reliable D call. The CDR3 consists of 15 residues. Trimming pared 4 bases from V and 4 bases from J, leaving 11 bases between. The chain's CDR3 is CASSSSLAYNSPLHF. CDR3 coding DNA: TGTGCCAGCAGTTCCTCCCTCGCTTATAATTCACCCCTCCACTTT.

The genes are TRBV19 and TRBJ1-5; D possibly corresponds to TRBD1 (5 bases). Germline values: CDR1 LNHDA, CDR2 SQIVND (reference sequence). The CDR3 consists of 15 residues. V lost 1 base to trimming and J lost 2 bases, with 9 bases between them. The CDR3 here is CASSIGQGGNQPQHF. In DNA, the CDR3 is TGTGCCAGTAGTATAGGGCAGGGAGGCAATCAGCCCCAGCATTTT.

The chain recombines TRBV7-8 with TRBJ2-7, with 10 bases fitting TRBD2. Germline CDR1 reads SGHVS; CDR2 reads FQNEAQ. The CDR3 length is 16 residues. J lost 6 bases, V lost 3 bases, and 11 bases had no gene match. The CDR3 sequence is CASSLVQTSGTREQYF. For the CDR3, the DNA is TGTGCCAGCAGCTTGGTCCAAACTAGCGGGACTCGCGAGCAGTACTTC. The entire variable domain, with the rest obtained from reference TRBV7-8 and TRBJ2-7, is as follows: GAGVSQSPRYKVAKRGQDVALRCDPISGHVSLFWYQQALGQGPEFLTYFQNEAQLDKSGLPSDRFFAERPEGSVSTLKIQRTQQEDSAVYLCASSLVQTSGTREQYFGPGTRLTVT.

In DNA form, the CDR3 reads TGTGCCAGCATGAAGACAGGGTCAAAGTTGGAGCAGTTCTTC. It codes for CASMKTGSKLEQFF. The rearrangement links TRBV6-1 to TRBJ2-1; 7 nucleotides align to TRBD1. Germline-derived CDR1 and CDR2 are MNHNS and SASEGT. CDR3 size: 14 residues. The V gene end was trimmed by 7 bases and the J gene end by 10 bases; junction bases not matched to a gene: 13.

This clonotype was detected a few times. The chain has TRBV20-1 and TRBJ2-3; D gene ambiguous. The ends were cut back, 5 bases at V and 5 bases at J, with 11 bases in the middle. Germline CDR1 DFQATT, CDR2 SNEGSKA (reference sequence). CDR3 length equals 12 residues. CDR3 residues: CSAEILGDTQYF. CDR3 sequence (DNA): TGCAGTGCTGAGATCTTGGGAGATACGCAGTATTTT.

The chain is built from TRBV6-1 and TRBJ2-2; 8 positions match TRBD2. CDR1 is MNHNS and CDR2 is SASEGT in the germline V gene. This CDR3 has 15 amino acids. Germline trimming cut 11 bases from V and 4 bases from J; bases unmatched to any gene: 12. The CDR3 loop is CAVKRAGVVTGELFF. The CDR3 nucleotides read TGTGCCGTAAAACGAGCGGGAGTTGTCACCGGGGAGCTGTTTTTT.

There are many counts of this clonotype. This sequence joins TRBV4-3 and TRBJ2-1; TRBD1 is a possible D gene (5 bases). The V end was cut by 0 bases, the J end by 4 bases, with 16 bases between. The germline V gene encodes CDR1 LGHNA and CDR2 YSLEER. The CDR3 totals 17 residues. The CDR3, as DNA: TGCGCCAGCAGCCAAGATTGGGGCAGAGAGATTTACAATGAGCAGTTCTTC. Its protein is CASSQDWGREIYNEQFF.

The chain has TRBV30 and TRBJ2-7, with D hard to call. The CDR3 is 12 amino acids. Germline V lookup: CDR1 GTSNPN, CDR2 SVGIG (reference sequence). The V gene lost 3 bases and the J gene lost 5 bases, with 11 bases spanning the gap. As DNA, the CDR3 is TGTGCCTGGAGGAGGAGTGGGGACGAGCAGTACTTC. Protein sequence: CAWRRSGDEQYF.

This rearrangement joins TRBV4-1 to TRBJ2-1, with D possibly being TRBD1 or TRBD2 (5 bases each). The V and J ends lost 3 bases and 0 bases respectively, with 15 bases between them. Per the germline V gene, CDR1 is MGHRA and CDR2 is YSYEKL. The CDR3 consists of 17 residues. The CDR3 is CASSQSSGTSSYNEQFF. For the CDR3, the DNA is TGCGCCAGCAGCCAGAGCTCCGGGACCAGCTCCTACAATGAGCAGTTCTTC.

This chain links TRBV12-3 or TRBV12-4 with TRBJ2-3, with unresolved D. Trimming took off 6 bases at V and 1 base at J, with 11 bases between the two ends. This CDR3 region has 14 residues. CDR3 sequence reads: CASRQGDGTDTQYF. The CDR3 DNA reads as TGTGCCAGCAGACAAGGAGACGGCACAGATACGCAGTATTTT.

This clonotype was seen repeatedly, ten times or more. The chain recombines TRBV24-1 with TRBJ2-7, with unresolved D. CDR1 is KGHDR, CDR2 SFDVKD, per germline. V lost 7 bases to trimming and J lost 9 bases, with 12 bases between them. This CDR3 comprises 11 residues. The CDR3 nucleotides read TGTGCCACCAGCGACGGTCGCGTGCAGTACTTC. It yields the protein CATSDGRVQYF.